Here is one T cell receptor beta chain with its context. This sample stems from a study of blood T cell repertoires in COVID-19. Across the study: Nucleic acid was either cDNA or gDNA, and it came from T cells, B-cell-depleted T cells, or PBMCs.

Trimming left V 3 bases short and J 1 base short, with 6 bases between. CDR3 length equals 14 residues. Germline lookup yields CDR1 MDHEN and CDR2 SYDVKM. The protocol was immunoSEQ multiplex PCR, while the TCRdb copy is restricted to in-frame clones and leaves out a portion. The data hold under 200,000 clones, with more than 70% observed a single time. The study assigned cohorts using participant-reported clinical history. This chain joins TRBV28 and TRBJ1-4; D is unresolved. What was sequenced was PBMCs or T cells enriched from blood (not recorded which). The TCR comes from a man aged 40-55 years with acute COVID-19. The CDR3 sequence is CASSLSITNEKLFF. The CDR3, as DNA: TGTGCCAGCAGTTTGTCAATAACTAATGAAAAACTGTTTTTT.